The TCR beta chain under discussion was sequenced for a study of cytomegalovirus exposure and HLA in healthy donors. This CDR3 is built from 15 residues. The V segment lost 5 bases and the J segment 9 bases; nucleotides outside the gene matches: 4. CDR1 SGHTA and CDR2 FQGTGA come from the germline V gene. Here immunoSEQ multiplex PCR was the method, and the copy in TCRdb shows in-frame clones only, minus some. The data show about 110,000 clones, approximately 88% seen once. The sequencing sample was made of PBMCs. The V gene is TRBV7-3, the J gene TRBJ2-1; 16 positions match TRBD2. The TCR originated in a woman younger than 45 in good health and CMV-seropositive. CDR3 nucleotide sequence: TGTGCCAGCAGCCCGGGACTAGCGGGGGGGACTGAGCAGTTCTTC. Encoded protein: CASSPGLAGGTEQFF.